These T cell receptor beta chains were read from a single sample in a study of cytotoxic CD8 clonotypes in ibrutinib-treated CLL. Clones were read by immunoSEQ multiplex PCR, and TCRdb kept only the in-frame ones, dropping some. The sample shows roughly 200,000 clones, 75% to 80% of them seen only once. The source was PBMCs, collected after 12 months of ibrutinib treatment. The receptors stem from a human donor with chronic lymphocytic leukemia. Both conserved end residues are part of each CDR3. Fields, in order: clone size, V gene, J gene, D gene, CDR3 DNA, CDR3 protein. D genes are given only for firm matches. Clone size is stated in some rows and not others, as once, few, many or a class when expanded.

clone size: -
V gene: TRBV25-1
J gene: TRBJ2-7
D gene: -
CDR3 DNA: TGTGCCAGCAGTGAGGCCCGGGGGGCTCCCACCTACGAGCAGTACTTC
CDR3 protein: CASSEARGAPTYEQYF

clone size: once
V gene: TRBV11-3
J gene: TRBJ2-2
D gene: TRBD2
CDR3 DNA: TGTGCCAGCAGCTCGGGGACTAGCGGACGGGACACCGGGGAGCTGTTTTTT
CDR3 protein: CASSSGTSGRDTGELFF

clone size: -
V gene: TRBV19
J gene: TRBJ1-4
D gene: TRBD1
CDR3 DNA: TGTGCCAGTAGTATAAGAGGGGGCCCAACTAATGAAAAACTGTTTTTT
CDR3 protein: CASSIRGGPTNEKLFF

clone size: -
V gene: TRBV28
J gene: TRBJ2-7
D gene: -
CDR3 DNA: TGTGCCAGCAGTCGCATAACGGGAGTCCTCGAGCAGTACTTC
CDR3 protein: CASSRITGVLEQYF

clone size: -
V gene: TRBV7-6
J gene: TRBJ2-7
D gene: -
CDR3 DNA: TGTGCCAGCAGCTTAGGGGACGACTACGAGCAGTACTTC
CDR3 protein: CASSLGDDYEQYF

clone size: -
V gene: TRBV6-6
J gene: TRBJ2-5
D gene: TRBD1
CDR3 DNA: TGTGCCAGCAGAGCGACAGGGGGAGGAGAGACCCAGTACTTC
CDR3 protein: CASRATGGGETQYF

clone size: -
V gene: TRBV19
J gene: TRBJ1-2
D gene: -
CDR3 DNA: TGTGCCAGTAGTATAGGAGGACACCCCTATGGCTACACCTTC
CDR3 protein: CASSIGGHPYGYTF

clone size: once
V gene: TRBV5-5
J gene: TRBJ1-5
D gene: -
CDR3 DNA: TGTGCCAGCAGCTCACTTAGCAATCAGCCCCAGCATTTT
CDR3 protein: CASSSLSNQPQHF

clone size: -
V gene: TRBV4-1
J gene: TRBJ2-2
D gene: -
CDR3 DNA: TGCGCCAGCAGCCAATTGCAAGGCGGGGTGAACACCGGGGAGCTGTTTTTT
CDR3 protein: CASSQLQGGVNTGELFF

clone size: -
V gene: TRBV28
J gene: TRBJ2-7
D gene: -
CDR3 DNA: TGTGCCAGCAGTACCATCGGCCCCGCCTACGAGCAGTACTTC
CDR3 protein: CASSTIGPAYEQYF

clone size: -
V gene: TRBV29-1
J gene: TRBJ1-2
D gene: TRBD1
CDR3 DNA: TGCAGCGCCGTCGTAGCAAGACAGGGCCTTATTTATGGCTACACCTTC
CDR3 protein: CSAVVARQGLIYGYTF

clone size: -
V gene: TRBV20-1
J gene: TRBJ2-2
D gene: -
CDR3 DNA: TGCAGTGCTGAGTGGGCCGGGGAGCTGTTTTTT
CDR3 protein: CSAEWAGELFF

clone size: -
V gene: TRBV18
J gene: TRBJ2-7
D gene: -
CDR3 DNA: TGTGCCAGCTCACCAGCAGGGATAGACTCCTACGAGCAGTACTTC
CDR3 protein: CASSPAGIDSYEQYF

clone size: -
V gene: TRBV19
J gene: TRBJ1-4
D gene: -
CDR3 DNA: TGTGCCAGTAGTACGGGACAAATAAATGAAAAACTGTTTTTT
CDR3 protein: CASSTGQINEKLFF

clone size: -
V gene: TRBV7-7
J gene: TRBJ2-7
D gene: TRBD1
CDR3 DNA: TGTGCTAGCAGCCTTGGACAGGGCCCTACCTACGAGCAGTACTTC
CDR3 protein: CASSLGQGPTYEQYF

clone size: once
V gene: TRBV5-1
J gene: TRBJ2-7
D gene: -
CDR3 DNA: TGCGCCAGCAGCTTGATAGGCGAGCAGTACTTC
CDR3 protein: CASSLIGEQYF